The 21 T cell receptor beta chains below come from one sample, sequenced in a study of CD8+CD57+ T cells in acquired aplastic anemia. By flow cytometry, patients selected for sequencing had shown an expansion of CD8+CD57+ cells. TCR beta VDJ combinations and CDR3 sequences were profiled from genomic DNA. TCRdb fed the reads into MiXCR, producing one record per CDR3 protein. The sample includes over 150,000 distinct CDR3 sequences, 47% of them seen just once. The sample was sorted CD4+, CD8+, or CD8+CD57+ T cells (not recorded which) from PBMCs. Source of these receptors: a human donor with aplastic anemia.

This clonotype has a count of ten or more. The chain carries TRBV9 and TRBJ2-1; 9 bases match TRBD2. In germline, CDR1 is SGDLS, CDR2 YYNGEE. This CDR3 has 14 residues. Trimming at V came to 4 bases and at J to 9 bases, leaving 8 bases not matched to a gene. The DNA for the CDR3 is TGTGCCAGCAGCTACGTAGCGGGAGATACTGAGCAGTTCTTC. Protein product: CASSYVAGDTEQFF.

This clonotype has a handful of counts. This chain links TRBV30 with TRBJ1-4; D gene unclear. The V and J ends lost 2 bases and 0 bases respectively, with 7 bases between them. The CDR3 is made up of 14 amino acids. Germline assignment: CDR1 GTSNPN and CDR2 SVGIG (reference sequence). CDR3 DNA: TGTGCCTGGAGTTCAGCTCCAACTAATGAAAAACTGTTTTTT. It yields the protein CAWSSAPTNEKLFF.

The chain joins TRBV20-1 to TRBJ2-5; D might be TRBD2 (5 bases). The CDR3 runs 13 residues. The germline V and J ends were trimmed by 5 bases and 5 bases, with 15 bases remaining between them. CDR1 and CDR2 from the germline V gene are DFQATT and SNEGSKA (reference sequence). The CDR3: CSAAKGSMETQYF. The CDR3 DNA sequence: TGCAGTGCTGCTAAAGGGAGTATGGAGACCCAGTACTTC.

This clonotype showed up many times. The chain is built from TRBV5-1 and TRBJ2-1; weak D call: TRBD1 (6 bases). This CDR3 has 15 amino acids. Trimming shortened V by 4 bases and J by 8 bases, and 19 bases separated the two germline ends. Germline V gene sequence: CDR1 SGHRS, CDR2 YFSETQ. The CDR3 spells CASSQGQGTTDEQFF. The CDR3 DNA sequence: TGCGCCAGCAGCCAGGGACAAGGAACGACAGATGAGCAGTTCTTC.

This clonotype came up a few times. The chain carries TRBV18 and TRBJ2-1; tentative D call: TRBD2 (5 bases). Trimming took 6 bases from V and 8 from J, leaving 23 bases between them. The CDR3 has 16 residues. Germline V gene data show CDR1 as KGHSH and CDR2 as LQKENI. CDR3 sequence (DNA): TGTGCCAGCTCTAGGGTGGTAGCGTCTTTGGGCGATGAGCAGTTCTTC. This sequence encodes CASSRVVASLGDEQFF.

To note about this clonotype: The junction shows a germline mismatch at one end, possibly a read error. The rearrangement uses TRBV28 and TRBJ2-1; D unresolved. Germline CDR1 is MDHEN and CDR2 is SYDVKM. The CDR3 spans 13 residues. The CDR3 nucleotides are TGTGCCAGCAGTAGTTTGTCCTACAATGAGCGGTTCTTC. It encodes CASSSLSYNERFF.

The chain links TRBV2 to TRBJ2-3, with TRBD1 identical over 8 bases. The CDR3 has 15 amino acids. J lost 4 bases, V lost 5 bases, and 8 bases had no gene match. CDR1 and CDR2 (germline): SNHLY, FYNNEI. Written as DNA, the CDR3 is TGTGCCAGCAGTTGGACAGGGCCTGGCGCAGATACGCAGTATTTT. Translating gives CASSWTGPGADTQYF.

This clonotype occurred many times. The rearrangement links TRBV12-3 or TRBV12-4 to TRBJ2-4; 7 bases map to TRBD1. Unmatched junction bases numbered 4, after V lost 5 bases and J lost 9 bases. The CDR3 consists of 12 residues. CDR3 in amino acids: CASSRQGPIQYF. CDR3 coding DNA: TGTGCCAGCAGTCGACAGGGCCCCATTCAGTACTTC.

The V gene is TRBV19, the J gene TRBJ2-7; possibly TRBD2 for D (7 bases). The CDR3 spans 14 residues. Germline CDR1 LNHDA, CDR2 SQIVND (reference sequence). The germline V and J ends were trimmed by 5 bases and 5 bases, with 16 bases remaining between them. CDR3 residues: CASSALGGPNEQYF. The CDR3 bases are TGTGCCAGTAGTGCCCTGGGGGGGCCGAACGAGCAGTACTTC.

The chain combines TRBV18 with TRBJ2-6; D tentatively fits TRBD1 or TRBD2 (5 bases each). This CDR3 spans 17 amino acids. Germline CDR1 KGHSH, CDR2 LQKENI. Trimming left V 6 bases short and J 1 base short, with 16 bases between. The CDR3 loop is CASSLRAGGSGANVLTF. Here the CDR3 DNA reads TGTGCCAGCTCCCTCAGGGCAGGAGGTTCTGGGGCCAACGTCCTGACTTTC. Combining the CDR3 with reference TRBV18 and TRBJ2-6 gives the whole variable domain NAGVMQNPRHLVRRRGQEARLRCSPMKGHSHVYWYRQLPEEGLKFMVYLQKENIIDESGMPKERFSAEFPKEGPSILRIQQVVRGDSAAYFCASSLRAGGSGANVLTFGAGSRLTVL.

This clonotype was found a few times. The chain employs TRBV12-3 or TRBV12-4 and TRBJ2-1, with TRBD2 identical over 8 bases. The CDR3 runs 17 residues. The ends lost 5 bases at V and 4 bases at J; junction bases unmatched: 13. In DNA, the CDR3 is TGTGCCAGCAGTCCGACCAAATCTAGCGGGTCTTACAATGAGCAGTTCTTC. It translates to CASSPTKSSGSYNEQFF.

A note on this clonotype: A junction boundary mismatches the germline segment, possibly from a read error. V and J are TRBV29-1 and TRBJ1-1; D possibly corresponds to TRBD1 (6 bases). The CDR3 extends over 14 amino acids. CDR1 is SQVTM and CDR2 is ANQGSEA in the germline V gene. CDR3: CSVDGGRGEAEAFF. CDR3 DNA: TGCAGTGTTGACGGGGGGCGGGGAGAAGCTGAAGCTTTCTTT.

This clonotype was counted ten times or more. The chain joins TRBV6-1 to TRBJ2-7, with 9 bases identical to TRBD2. Germline V lookup: CDR1 MNHNS, CDR2 SASEGT. CDR3 size: 14 residues. Losses at the gene ends were 5 bases for V and 2 bases for J; bases not matched to a gene: 4. The CDR3 nucleotides are TGTGCCAGCAGTTCTCTAGCGGGGACCTACGAGCAGTACTTC. This gives the protein CASSSLAGTYEQYF.

V and J are TRBV6-2 or TRBV6-3 and TRBJ2-5, with a possible D match to TRBD2 (7 bases). Deletions cut 0 bases from V and 5 bases from J, with 13 bases between. CDR3 size: 15 residues. Germline-derived CDR1 and CDR2 are MNHEY and SVGEGT. CDR3 DNA sequence: TGTGCCAGCAGTTACTCGGTAGAGGGGGGGGAGACCCAGTACTTC. It codes for CASSYSVEGGETQYF.

This clonotype was seen only once. The genes are TRBV7-3 and TRBJ2-3; 8 nucleotides agree with TRBD2. The CDR3 has 16 amino acids. Germline V CDR1 and CDR2: SGHTA, FQGTGA. V was pared by 5 bases and J by 5 bases, with 12 bases of the junction left unmatched. The CDR3 reads CASSLLGGRWEDTQYF. CDR3 DNA sequence: TGTGCCAGCAGCCTACTGGGCGGGAGGTGGGAAGATACGCAGTATTTT.

Ten or more counts support this clonotype. In DNA, the CDR3 is TGCGCCAGCAGCGGAGGGACAGGGCCCTACGAGCAGTACTTC. Translating it yields CASSGGTGPYEQYF. J is TRBJ2-7 and V is TRBV5-1; 9 bases agree with TRBD1. Germline-derived CDR1 and CDR2 are SGHRS and YFSETQ. V shed 4 bases, J shed 2 bases, and the junction held 4 bases outside the gene matches. The CDR3 consists of 14 residues.

This clonotype has a count of ten or more. A much larger clone sits a single nucleotide away, making a read error possible. The chain uses TRBV5-5 and TRBJ1-1; TRBD1 matches at 7 bases. This CDR3 has 14 residues. Losses at the gene ends were 7 bases for V and 1 base for J; bases not matched to a gene: 7. CDR1 is SGHKS, CDR2 YYEKEE, per germline (reference sequence). The CDR3 nucleotides are TGTGCCAGCGGCTGGGGGACAGCGAACACTGAAGCTTTCTTT. It is translated as CASGWGTANTEAFF.

V gene TRBV2 combines with J gene TRBJ1-2; D remains ambiguous. The CDR3 sequence is 12 residues long. Germline values: CDR1 SNHLY, CDR2 FYNNEI. Between the trimmed V and J ends, which lost 6 bases and 5 bases, there was a span of 10 bases. Here the CDR3 reads CASSKGDYGYTF. DNA for the CDR3: TGTGCCAGCAGCAAGGGAGATTATGGCTACACCTTC.

A word on this clonotype: It is unclear where the CDR3 begins or ends on the DNA, so no DNA is shown, and the CDR3 is as TCRdb lists it. The chain uses TRBV25-1 and TRBJ1-5; the table's D gene call, TRBD1, was not cross checked with the DNA. Both ends counted, the CDR3 spans 24 residues. Germline CDR1 reads MGHDK; CDR2 reads SYGVNS. The CDR3 is CASLGQTSYEQYFGPGGINKPQHF.

Comment on this clonotype: A much larger clone lies one base from this, so it may be a read error. This CDR3 is CAWTQGETQYF. The CDR3 bases are TGTGCCTGGACTCAAGGGGAGACCCAGTACTTC. The chain joins TRBV30 to TRBJ2-5; D is unclear. Germline lookup yields CDR1 GTSNPN and CDR2 SVGIG (reference sequence). The CDR3 has 11 residues. V lost 4 bases and J 5 bases, leaving 8 bases between the germline ends.

V gene TRBV20-1 combines with J gene TRBJ1-4, with a tentative D call TRBD1 (6 bases). Germline CDR1 and CDR2: DFQATT and SNEGSKA (reference sequence). This CDR3 is built from 14 residues. The V gene lost 5 bases and the J gene lost 2 bases, with 12 bases spanning the gap. CDR3 protein: CSAVQGLTNEKLFF. CDR3 in DNA: TGCAGTGCTGTACAGGGCTTGACTAATGAAAAACTGTTTTTT.